This TCR beta chain is drawn from a study of naive and memory T cell subsets. An equimolar mix of two oligonucleotides served as the beta constant-region primer for TRBC1 and TRBC2. The ligated cDNA underwent four PCR rounds using SP2 and nested alpha and beta constant-region primers. An oligonucleotide with the SP2 primer and a 12-nucleotide UMI was ligated to the cDNA 3' end. One entry per CDR3 protein results from TCRdb running MiXCR on the UMI-ligation and nested PCR reads. Of more than 100,000 distinct CDR3 sequences in the sample, 36% were seen once. Four subsets defined by CD45RA and CD27 were sorted after CD3, CD4, CD8 and live/dead staining. CDR3 length: 17 residues. Trimming cost V 5 bases and J 4 bases; bases outside gene matches: 17. The germline V gene encodes CDR1 SGHTA and CDR2 FQGTGA. This clonotype was counted once.

The V and J genes are TRBV7-3 and TRBJ2-7; 7 positions match TRBD1. Input material: central memory CD4+ T cells from blood. This TCR derives from a human donor in good health. CDR3 bases: TGTGCCAGCAGCCTAAAACCGACAGGGAATGAGGCTTACGAGCAGTACTTC. Translation: CASSLKPTGNEAYEQYF.